This passage covers 29 T cell receptor beta chains from one sample sequenced in a study of shared clonotypes between healthy human individuals. Repertoires were generated with immunoSEQ multiplex PCR, while TCRdb's copy carries only in-frame clones and drops some. The profile shows about 450,000 clones, roughly 80% of them singletons. The sequencing input was PBMCs. These receptors all come from a woman between 40 and 55 years old in good health. Some clones in this sample may be carry-over from other donors' samples.

This clone occurred a few times. This chain joins TRBV18 and TRBJ2-1; 9 nucleotides align to TRBD1. The CDR3 sequence is 13 residues long. Germline V lookup: CDR1 KGHSH, CDR2 LQKENI. After removal of 6 bases from V and 8 bases from J, the junction contained 5 bases not matched to a gene. The CDR3 region has the DNA TGTGCCAGCTCCAAGACAGGGGGTCATGAGCAGTTCTTC. This translates into CASSKTGGHEQFF. Combining the CDR3 with reference TRBV18 and TRBJ2-1 gives the whole variable domain NAGVMQNPRHLVRRRGQEARLRCSPMKGHSHVYWYRQLPEEGLKFMVYLQKENIIDESGMPKERFSAEFPKEGPSILRIQQVVRGDSAAYFCASSKTGGHEQFFGPGTRLTVL.

The chain employs TRBV5-1 and TRBJ1-2; maybe TRBD1 (5 bases). The V end was cut by 2 bases, the J end by 1 base, with 18 bases between. The germline gives CDR1 SGHRS, CDR2 YFSETQ. The CDR3 covers 17 residues. This CDR3 is CASSFGQGISDNYGYTF. The CDR3 DNA sequence: TGCGCCAGCAGCTTTGGCCAGGGAATAAGCGATAACTATGGCTACACCTTC.

This clone has just a few counts. V gene TRBV15 combines with J gene TRBJ1-2; unclear D gene. From germline, CDR1 is LNHNV and CDR2 YYDKDF (reference sequence). Between the trimmed V and J ends, which lost 0 bases and 10 bases, there was a span of 12 bases. The CDR3 extends over 13 amino acids. CDR3 loop: CATSRDTGRDYTF. As DNA, the CDR3 is TGTGCCACCAGCAGAGATACTGGGCGAGACTACACCTTC.

This sequence joins TRBV28 and TRBJ2-7; D may be TRBD1 (5 bases). Germline values: CDR1 MDHEN, CDR2 SYDVKM. The CDR3 runs to 14 residues. The V and J ends lost 2 bases and 2 bases respectively, with 10 bases between them. The DNA for the CDR3 is TGTGCCAGCAGTTTAGGGGCTAGGCCCTACGAGCAGTACTTC. Its translation is CASSLGARPYEQYF.

The chain recombines TRBV6-5 with TRBJ1-1; D gene uncertain. Germline V CDR1 and CDR2: MNHEY, SVGAGI. This CDR3 comprises 14 residues. With 6 bases removed from V and 1 base from J, the gap between germline ends came to 12 bases. The CDR3 DNA reads as TGTGCCAGCAGCCCGGGTCCTAGGAACACTGAAGCTTTCTTT. As protein: CASSPGPRNTEAFF.

The V call is TRBV28, the J call TRBJ1-2; D might be TRBD1 (5 bases). V gave up 6 bases and J gave up 2 bases, with 13 bases separating them. Germline V gives CDR1 MDHEN, CDR2 SYDVKM. The CDR3 consists of 14 residues. This CDR3 is CASSRTRGNYGYTF. The CDR3, as DNA: TGTGCCAGCAGCCGGACCCGGGGGAACTATGGCTACACCTTC.

The CDR3 here is CASGEGLVGPGELFF. The CDR3 nucleotides are TGTGCCAGCGGGGAAGGACTAGTAGGCCCCGGGGAGCTGTTTTTT. V is TRBV9 and J is TRBJ2-2, with 7 bases that match TRBD2. The CDR3 is made up of 15 amino acids. The germline gives CDR1 SGDLS, CDR2 YYNGEE. The junction had 12 bases not matched to a gene; V was cut back by 7 bases and J by 6 bases.

V gene TRBV5-4 combines with J gene TRBJ2-7; 8 bases are shared with TRBD2. Germline values: CDR1 SGHNT, CDR2 YYREEE (reference sequence). The J segment lost 4 bases and the V segment lost 0 bases, leaving 3 bases of the junction unmatched. The CDR3 sequence is 14 residues long. CDR3 residues: CASSLAGGRYEQYF. In DNA, the CDR3 is TGTGCCAGCAGCTTGGCGGGAGGGCGATACGAGCAGTACTTC.

This clone was detected many times. This sample also contains other DNA sequences that code for the same CDR3. The chain recombines TRBV28 with TRBJ1-5; no definite D call. The CDR3 has 15 residues. Trimming took off 2 bases at V and 0 bases at J, with 8 bases between the two ends. Germline V gives CDR1 MDHEN, CDR2 SYDVKM. DNA for the CDR3: TGTGCCAGCAGTTTAGGCAGGCTTAGCAATCAGCCCCAGCATTTT. Its translation is CASSLGRLSNQPQHF.

V and J are TRBV4-2 and TRBJ2-7, with 9 bases lining up with TRBD2. Germline V gene sequence: CDR1 LGHNA, CDR2 YNFKEQ. This CDR3 contains 17 residues. Losses at the gene ends were 0 bases for V and 6 bases for J; bases not matched to a gene: 12. The CDR3 here is CASSQDRISGSTGEQYF. In DNA, the CDR3 is TGTGCCAGCAGCCAAGATCGAATTAGCGGGAGCACGGGCGAGCAGTACTTC.

This clone was detected only a few times. The chain couples TRBV10-3 to TRBJ1-3, with TRBD1 identical over 7 bases. The CDR3 is made up of 16 amino acids. V dropped 3 bases and J dropped 7; count of bases not matched to a gene: 12. Germline CDR1 ENHRY, CDR2 SYGVKD. CDR3 region: CAISDISRDRRNTIYF. DNA for the CDR3: TGTGCCATCAGTGATATCTCCCGGGACAGAAGGAACACCATATATTTT.

The chain carries TRBV19 and TRBJ1-1; the match to TRBD1 covers 7 bases. The CDR3 is made up of 15 amino acids. Germline-derived CDR1 and CDR2 are LNHDA and SQIVND (reference sequence). The V segment lost 7 bases and the J segment 4 bases; nucleotides outside the gene matches: 12. The CDR3 DNA follows: TGTGCCAGTAACCCAGGGGGTAGGTGGGGCACTGAAGCTTTCTTT. It encodes CASNPGGRWGTEAFF. The complete variable domain, with remaining parts taken from reference TRBV19 and TRBJ1-1, reads DGGITQSPKYLFRKEGQNVTLSCEQNLNHDAMYWYRQDPGQGLRLIYYSQIVNDFQKGDIAEGYSVSREKKESFPLTVTSAQKNPTAFYLCASNPGGRWGTEAFFGQGTRLTVV.

The chain recombines TRBV28 with TRBJ2-7, with D maybe TRBD2 (6 bases). CDR3 length: 13 amino acids. Trimming took 7 bases from V and 0 from J, leaving 10 bases between them. Per germline, CDR1 MDHEN and CDR2 SYDVKM. In DNA form, the CDR3 reads TGTGCCAGCATCGGAGGGAACTCCTACGAGCAGTACTTC. It encodes CASIGGNSYEQYF.

The J gene is TRBJ2-1, the V gene TRBV10-3; D gene ambiguous. Trimming took off 2 bases at V and 8 bases at J, with 10 bases between the two ends. The CDR3 sequence is 13 residues long. The germline V gene encodes CDR1 ENHRY and CDR2 SYGVKD. The CDR3 sequence: CAISEPSRHEQFF. The CDR3 bases are TGTGCCATCAGTGAGCCCTCGCGCCATGAGCAGTTCTTC.

V usage is TRBV7-9 and J usage is TRBJ1-1; 8 nucleotides align to TRBD1. This CDR3 comprises 16 residues. Per the germline V gene, CDR1 is SEHNR and CDR2 is FQNEAQ (reference sequence). The V and J ends lost 6 bases and 4 bases, in that order; junction bases with no gene match: 13. The CDR3 sequence is CASRPGALTGGTEAFF. The CDR3 region has the DNA TGTGCCAGCAGGCCAGGGGCCCTTACAGGGGGCACTGAAGCTTTCTTT.

The V and J genes are TRBV2 and TRBJ1-5; D is ambiguous. Trimming removed 2 bases at V and 5 bases at J, with 13 bases between. CDR1 and CDR2 from the germline V gene are SNHLY and FYNNEI. The CDR3 runs 15 residues. The CDR3 sequence: CASSERRRVDQPQHF. The CDR3 DNA reads as TGTGCCAGCAGTGAAAGACGGAGAGTCGATCAGCCCCAGCATTTT.

The rearrangement uses TRBV28 and TRBJ1-1; D remains ambiguous. This CDR3 comprises 12 residues. V was shortened by 1 base and J by 6 bases, with 6 bases between the two germline ends. Germline V CDR1 and CDR2: MDHEN, SYDVKM. This CDR3 reads CASSLSMAEAFF. The DNA of the CDR3 is TGTGCCAGCAGTTTATCAATGGCTGAAGCTTTCTTT.

The rearrangement uses TRBV6-4 and TRBJ2-1; D call uncertain. Germline V gene data show CDR1 as MRHNA and CDR2 as SNTAGT. Trimming took off 0 bases at V and 9 bases at J, with 9 bases between the two ends. CDR3 length: 13 residues. The CDR3 reads CASSDSTYGEQFF. CDR3 sequence (DNA): TGTGCCAGCAGTGACTCGACGTACGGTGAGCAGTTCTTC.

The CDR3 bases are TGTGCCAGCAGCCGAGGACTAGCGGGAGGGACCGGGGAGCTGTTTTTT. Amino acid sequence: CASSRGLAGGTGELFF. The V gene is TRBV27, the J gene TRBJ2-2, with 15 bases lining up with TRBD2. J was trimmed by 5 bases and V by 6 bases; bases with no gene match: 4. Germline CDR1 and CDR2: MNHEY and SMNVEV (reference sequence). This CDR3 spans 16 amino acids.

This chain uses TRBV5-1 with TRBJ2-3, with 11 bases fitting TRBD2. In germline, CDR1 is SGHRS, CDR2 YFSETQ. V was clipped by 4 bases and J by 2 bases; unmatched bases: 6. CDR3 length equals 16 residues. CDR3 residues: CASSPGLAEHTDTQYF. DNA of the CDR3: TGCGCCAGCAGCCCGGGACTAGCGGAACACACAGATACGCAGTATTTT.

A word on this clone: The sample carries other DNA sequences with the same CDR3. The chain employs TRBV9 and TRBJ2-2; D possibly corresponds to TRBD2 (5 bases). The CDR3 runs to 14 residues. V was cut by 2 bases and J by 4 bases, with 9 bases left in between. Germline V gives CDR1 SGDLS, CDR2 YYNGEE. Written as DNA, the CDR3 is TGTGCCAGCAGCGTCCCCGGAGGCACCGGGGAGCTGTTTTTT. Residues: CASSVPGGTGELFF.

Comments on this clone: Given a much more abundant clone one base away, this may be a read error. The same CDR3 also results from other DNA sequences found in this sample. The rearrangement joins TRBV29-1 to TRBJ2-5; D gene ambiguous. V lost 6 bases and J 1 base, leaving 9 bases between the germline ends. The germline V gene encodes CDR1 SQVTM and CDR2 ANQGSEA. This CDR3 has 12 amino acids. The CDR3 spells CSVSLIQETQYF. CDR3 coding DNA: TGCAGCGTCTCATTAATCCAAGAGACCCAGTACTTC.

This rearrangement joins TRBV9 to TRBJ2-5; TRBD2 matches 11 bases. CDR1 and CDR2 from the germline V gene are SGDLS and YYNGEE. CDR3 length: 16 residues. Trimming at V came to 3 bases and at J to 2 bases, leaving 6 bases not matched to a gene. The CDR3 is CASSAHWTSGQETQYF. As DNA, the CDR3 is TGTGCCAGCAGCGCTCACTGGACTAGCGGGCAAGAGACCCAGTACTTC. Full variable domain (remainder filled in from reference TRBV9 and TRBJ2-5): DSGVTQTPKHLITATGQRVTLRCSPRSGDLSVYWYQQSLDQGLQFLIQYYNGEERAKGNILERFSAQQFPDLHSELNLSSLELGDSALYFCASSAHWTSGQETQYFGPGTRLLVL.

The chain couples TRBV7-2 to TRBJ1-1; D uncertain. Germline V gene lookup returns CDR1 SGHTA and CDR2 FQGNSA. The V and J ends lost 3 bases and 0 bases respectively, with 5 bases between them. The CDR3 length is 13 residues. The CDR3 is CASSLPLNTEAFF. The CDR3, as DNA: TGTGCCAGCAGCTTGCCTTTGAACACTGAAGCTTTCTTT. The variable domain in full, completed from reference TRBV7-2 and TRBJ1-1, reads GAGVSQSPSNKVTEKGKDVELRCDPISGHTALYWYRQSLGQGLEFLIYFQGNSAPDKSGLPSDRFSAERTGGSVSTLTIQRTQQEDSAVYLCASSLPLNTEAFFGQGTRLTVV.

Written as DNA, the CDR3 is TGTGCCATCAGTGAGTCTCCCTCCCCACGTGAGCAGTTCTTC. Translated, it gives CAISESPSPREQFF. The chain joins TRBV10-3 to TRBJ2-1; unclear D gene. The V gene's germline CDR1 is ENHRY and CDR2 SYGVKD. V was pared by 0 bases and J by 9 bases, with 12 bases between. This CDR3 contains 14 residues.

This clone was seen a single time. The chain has TRBV29-1 and TRBJ2-7; TRBD1 might be the D (5 bases). CDR1 is SQVTM, CDR2 ANQGSEA, per germline. The CDR3 spans 11 residues. V shed 7 bases and J shed 0 bases, with 7 bases lying between them. For the CDR3, the DNA is TGCAGCGAGGACAACTCCTACGAGCAGTACTTC. Translated: CSEDNSYEQYF.

This CDR3 reads CAWGTGWYTEAFF. The CDR3 coding sequence is TGTGCCTGGGGGACAGGGTGGTACACTGAAGCTTTCTTT. This chain links TRBV30 with TRBJ1-1; 9 bases match TRBD1. Germline assignment: CDR1 GTSNPN and CDR2 SVGIG (reference sequence). V gave up 5 bases and J gave up 3 bases; unmatched junction bases: 4. This CDR3 has 13 amino acids.

This clone showed up just a few times. V gene TRBV4-3 combines with J gene TRBJ2-2, with D tentatively TRBD1 (5 bases). This CDR3 has 15 amino acids. The germline V gene has CDR1 LGHNA and CDR2 YSLEER. V was trimmed by 0 bases and J by 6 bases, leaving 11 bases between them. The CDR3 coding sequence is TGCGCCAGCAGCCAAGAGCACACAGGTTCCGGGGAGCTGTTTTTT. Translating gives CASSQEHTGSGELFF.

The chain recombines TRBV9 with TRBJ2-2, with 7 bases that match TRBD1. CDR3 length equals 15 residues. J lost 4 bases, V lost 0 bases, and 3 bases had no gene match. Germline lookup yields CDR1 SGDLS and CDR2 YYNGEE. CDR3 loop: CASSVGTGVTGELFF. In DNA form, the CDR3 reads TGTGCCAGCAGCGTAGGGACAGGAGTCACCGGGGAGCTGTTTTTT.